This passage covers 28 T cell receptor beta chains from one sample sequenced in a study of PD-1 blockade in classical Hodgkin lymphoma. This table comes from immunoSEQ multiplex PCR, and its TCRdb copy is limited to in-frame clones, with some not included. The data contain about 9,600 clones, 90% to 95% of them singletons. In every patient, relapse followed autologous stem cell transplantation, while exposure to brentuximab vedotin differed. The starting material was peripheral blood mononuclear cells (PBMCs), obtained at baseline. The source of these receptors is a human donor with classical Hodgkin lymphoma.

The V call is TRBV7-2, the J call TRBJ2-3; TRBD2 is a possible D gene (5 bases). CDR3 length: 15 amino acids. With 0 bases removed from V and 0 bases from J, the gap between germline ends came to 7 bases. Germline V gene sequence: CDR1 SGHTA, CDR2 FQGNSA. The CDR3 bases are TGTGCCAGCAGCTTAGCATCGGGGAGCACAGATACGCAGTATTTT. Protein: CASSLASGSTDTQYF.

The genes are TRBV28 and TRBJ2-4; 11 bases agree with TRBD2. This CDR3 has 15 amino acids. V lost 8 bases and J lost 8; bases outside the gene matches: 11. Germline CDR1 is MDHEN and CDR2 is SYDVKM. The CDR3 loop reads CASLPLAGGYDIQYF. In DNA form, the CDR3 reads TGTGCCAGCCTACCCCTAGCGGGGGGATACGACATTCAGTACTTC.

The chain links TRBV6-6 to TRBJ2-1; 7 bases are a match to TRBD1. The length of the CDR3 is 15 residues. Trimming took 4 bases from V and 5 from J; bases not matched to a gene: 8. Germline CDR1 and CDR2: MNHNY and SVGAGI (reference sequence). In nucleotides, the CDR3 is TGTGCCAGCAGTTCCCCCGGGACAGCTAACAATGAGCAGTTCTTC. This translates into CASSSPGTANNEQFF.

The chain is built from TRBV2 and TRBJ1-1, with a possible D match to TRBD1 (5 bases). V was shortened by 8 bases and J by 6 bases, with 22 bases between the two germline ends. Germline-derived CDR1 and CDR2 are SNHLY and FYNNEI. The CDR3 is made up of 15 amino acids. As DNA, the CDR3 is TGTGCCAGCCGTAGTCCTGGGGGATCTAAATCTGAAGCTTTCTTT. Translation gives CASRSPGGSKSEAFF.

The gene calls are TRBV9 and TRBJ1-4, with no clear D. V lost 1 base, J lost 5 bases, and 12 bases lay in between. This CDR3 contains 15 residues. CDR1 is SGDLS, CDR2 YYNGEE, per germline. CDR3 loop: CASSVSMGNNEKLFF. In DNA, the CDR3 is TGTGCCAGCAGCGTATCTATGGGGAACAATGAAAAACTGTTTTTT.

The chain uses TRBV11-3 and TRBJ2-3, with 8 positions matching TRBD2. V was clipped by 5 bases and J by 6 bases; unmatched bases: 7. Germline CDR1 and CDR2: SGHNT and YENEEA. The CDR3 extends over 14 amino acids. The DNA for the CDR3 is TGTGCCAGCAGCCAGGGACTAGATCCCGATACGCAGTATTTT. Translation: CASSQGLDPDTQYF.

The V gene is TRBV11-2, the J gene TRBJ2-1; D call uncertain. The CDR3 has 13 amino acids. Germline CDR1 and CDR2: SGHAT and FQNNGV. V lost 3 bases to trimming and J lost 4 bases, with 7 bases between them. The CDR3 is CASSFSSYNEQFF. CDR3 DNA: TGTGCCAGCAGCTTTTCCAGTTACAATGAGCAGTTCTTC.

The chain recombines TRBV7-3 with TRBJ2-5, with TRBD2 matching over 8 bases. After removal of 3 bases from V and 5 bases from J, the junction contained 8 bases not matched to a gene. Germline CDR1 reads SGHTA; CDR2 reads FQGTGA. The CDR3 is 15 amino acids. The CDR3 protein is CASSFEGAGVETQYF. The CDR3 DNA is TGTGCCAGCAGCTTCGAGGGAGCGGGAGTCGAGACCCAGTACTTC.

The V call is TRBV4-1, the J call TRBJ2-7; 7 positions agree with TRBD2. V dropped 2 bases and J dropped 5; count of bases not matched to a gene: 18. Germline-derived CDR1 and CDR2 are MGHRA and YSYEKL. The CDR3 is made up of 18 amino acids. The CDR3 coding sequence is TGCGCCAGCAGCCAACTCCGACAGATCCGACTAGCCACCCACGAGCAGTACTTC. This translates into CASSQLRQIRLATHEQYF.

J is TRBJ2-1 and V is TRBV6-5; D perhaps matches TRBD1 (6 bases). Trimming removed 2 bases from V and 7 bases from J, with 18 bases in between. The CDR3 is 16 residues long. Germline V gene lookup returns CDR1 MNHEY and CDR2 SVGAGI. The CDR3 DNA reads TGTGCCAGCAGTTACGACGGACAGACAGGAAAGAATGAGCAGTTCTTC. As protein: CASSYDGQTGKNEQFF.

This chain connects TRBV7-2 to TRBJ2-7; 8 bases line up with TRBD2. J was trimmed by 0 bases and V by 1 base; bases with no gene match: 5. Germline loops: CDR1 SGHTA, CDR2 FQGNSA. The CDR3 runs to 16 residues. This chain's CDR3 is CASSLGLAPSSYEQYF. The CDR3 DNA reads as TGTGCCAGCAGCTTAGGACTAGCGCCGAGCTCCTACGAGCAGTACTTC. The complete variable domain, with remaining parts taken from reference TRBV7-2 and TRBJ2-7, reads GAGVSQSPSNKVTEKGKDVELRCDPISGHTALYWYRQSLGQGLEFLIYFQGNSAPDKSGLPSDRFSAERTGGSVSTLTIQRTQQEDSAVYLCASSLGLAPSSYEQYFGPGTRLTVT.

The rearrangement joins TRBV5-1 to TRBJ2-7; a weak D match, TRBD1 (6 bases). The CDR3 contains 15 residues. Germline V gives CDR1 SGHRS, CDR2 YFSETQ. V was pared by 0 bases and J by 2 bases, with 12 bases between. The CDR3 is CASSLEGGVPYEQYF. Written as DNA, the CDR3 is TGCGCCAGCAGCTTGGAAGGGGGAGTCCCCTACGAGCAGTACTTC.

The J gene is TRBJ2-5, the V gene TRBV6-5, with D perhaps matching TRBD1 (5 bases). The germline gives CDR1 MNHEY, CDR2 SVGAGI. The CDR3 runs to 14 residues. Trimming took off 7 bases at V and 2 bases at J, with 14 bases between the two ends. CDR3 DNA sequence: TGTGCCAGCATCCTACGACAGTTTCAAGAGACCCAGTACTTC. Translating gives CASILRQFQETQYF.

The genes are TRBV4-2 and TRBJ2-7, with D possibly TRBD2 on 5 matching bases. Trimming left V 4 bases short and J 4 bases short, with 11 bases between. The CDR3 spans 13 residues. Germline CDR1 reads LGHNA; CDR2 reads YNFKEQ. The chain's CDR3 is CASSRGVGYEQYF. The CDR3 DNA reads TGTGCCAGCAGCCGGGGAGTGGGGTACGAGCAGTACTTC.

This sequence joins TRBV6-1 and TRBJ1-1; possibly TRBD1 for D (6 bases). V lost 8 bases and J lost 10, with 20 bases in between. CDR1 is MNHNS, CDR2 SASEGT, per germline. This CDR3 contains 13 residues. The CDR3 DNA reads TGTGCCAGCCAAGAGGGGGAGCCGACCAGAGCTTTCTTT. Translation gives CASQEGEPTRAFF.

This clone was picked up one time. The chain is built from TRBV5-1 and TRBJ2-3, with 7 bases that match TRBD1. Germline V gene data show CDR1 as SGHRS and CDR2 as YFSETQ. V was clipped by 4 bases and J by 4 bases; unmatched bases: 12. There are 16 residues in the CDR3. The CDR3 loop is CASSPLGLQGADTQYF. The CDR3 bases are TGCGCCAGCAGCCCTCTCGGGTTGCAGGGGGCAGATACGCAGTATTTT.

This clone occurred once. The V gene is TRBV15, the J gene TRBJ1-1; no definite D call. Deletions cut 0 bases from V and 2 bases from J, with 7 bases between. Per the germline V gene, CDR1 is LNHNV and CDR2 is YYDKDF (reference sequence). This CDR3 comprises 14 residues. CDR3 bases: TGTGCCACCAGCAGAGATCTCGGAAACACTGAAGCTTTCTTT. It specifies CATSRDLGNTEAFF. Full variable domain (missing parts from reference TRBV15 and TRBJ1-1): DAMVIQNPRYQVTQFGKPVTLSCSQTLNHNVMYWYQQKSSQAPKLLFHYYDKDFNNEADTPDNFQSRRPNTSFCFLDIRSPGLGDTAMYLCATSRDLGNTEAFFGQGTRLTVV.

The chain carries TRBV9 and TRBJ2-2; D unresolved. Germline values: CDR1 SGDLS, CDR2 YYNGEE. The length of the CDR3 is 11 residues. Trimming removed 5 bases from V and 6 bases from J, with 5 bases in between. CDR3 sequence (DNA): TGTGCCAGCAGAGCCTCCGGGGAGCTGTTTTTT. Amino acid sequence: CASRASGELFF.

V gene TRBV11-3 combines with J gene TRBJ2-6, with D tentatively TRBD2 (5 bases). Trimming shortened V by 8 bases and J by 2 bases, and 16 bases separated the two germline ends. Germline V gene lookup returns CDR1 SGHNT and CDR2 YENEEA. The CDR3 is made up of 16 amino acids. The CDR3 DNA is TGTGCCAGCGTCCAGAGGGCGGTAGCTGGGGCCAACGTCCTGACTTTC. This codes for CASVQRAVAGANVLTF.

The V call is TRBV5-4, the J call TRBJ2-3; D remains unclear. The germline V gene has CDR1 SGHNT and CDR2 YYREEE (reference sequence). This CDR3 region has 15 residues. V was clipped by 5 bases and J by 3 bases, with 16 bases between them. The DNA for the CDR3 is TGTGCCAGCAGGAAGGACCTAGTGGGAACAGATACGCAGTATTTT. This sequence encodes CASRKDLVGTDTQYF.

The rearrangement uses TRBV28 and TRBJ1-2; a weak D match, TRBD1 (6 bases). The CDR3 sequence is 15 residues long. CDR1 is MDHEN and CDR2 is SYDVKM in the germline V gene. Trimming removed 5 bases at V and 5 bases at J, with 18 bases between. The CDR3 loop is CASSLAMGGAYGYTF. In DNA, the CDR3 is TGTGCCAGCAGTCTCGCGATGGGGGGCGCTTATGGCTACACCTTC.

This chain's CDR3 is CASSLAGSQLFDTQYF. The DNA of the CDR3 is TGTGCCAGCAGCTTGGCTGGCAGTCAGCTTTTCGATACGCAGTATTTT. The chain employs TRBV5-4 and TRBJ2-3; D not resolved. CDR1 and CDR2 (germline): SGHNT, YYREEE (reference sequence). V lost 0 bases and J 6 bases, leaving 17 bases between the germline ends. This CDR3 is 16 amino acids long.

The rearrangement uses TRBV4-1 and TRBJ1-3; 8 nucleotides agree with TRBD1. Germline values: CDR1 MGHRA, CDR2 YSYEKL. This CDR3 has 15 residues. V gave up 6 bases and J gave up 4 bases; unmatched junction bases: 8. CDR3 amino acids: CASSLQGAAGNTIYF. The CDR3 DNA is TGCGCCAGCAGTCTGCAGGGGGCGGCGGGAAACACCATATATTTT.

The chain carries TRBV28 and TRBJ2-1; 8 bases map to TRBD1. Germline CDR1 and CDR2: MDHEN and SYDVKM. The V gene end was trimmed by 5 bases and the J gene end by 8 bases; junction bases not matched to a gene: 8. The CDR3 has 14 residues. The chain's CDR3 is CASSRGPGGDEQFF. The CDR3 region has the DNA TGTGCCAGCAGTCGGGGCCCAGGGGGCGATGAGCAGTTCTTC.

The V call is TRBV27, the J call TRBJ2-7, with D perhaps TRBD2 (7 bases). The length of the CDR3 is 15 residues. Trimming removed 7 bases from V and 3 bases from J, with 19 bases in between. From germline, CDR1 is MNHEY and CDR2 SMNVEV (reference sequence). CDR3 coding DNA: TGTGCCAGCACCCTAGATCCGGGGGGCGACTACGAGCAGTACTTC. Its translation: CASTLDPGGDYEQYF.

The chain combines TRBV6-5 with TRBJ2-3; the D gene is possibly TRBD2 (5 bases). CDR1 and CDR2 (germline): MNHEY, SVGAGI. There are 11 residues in the CDR3. The V and J ends lost 4 bases and 11 bases respectively, with 10 bases between them. For the CDR3, the DNA is TGTGCCAGCAGTTCCCGACTACAGCAGTATTTT. Translated, it gives CASSSRLQQYF.

The gene calls are TRBV7-9 and TRBJ2-1; 10 bases are a match to TRBD1. The germline V gene encodes CDR1 SEHNR and CDR2 FQNEAQ (reference sequence). This CDR3 comprises 17 residues. Trimming took 3 bases from V and 8 from J; bases not matched to a gene: 13. The CDR3 nucleotides read TGTGCCAGCAGCTTCGTCGCCTTCGGGGACAGGGGTCATGAGCAGTTCTTC. Translation: CASSFVAFGDRGHEQFF.

The V and J genes are TRBV28 and TRBJ2-7; D might be TRBD2 (6 bases). The V end was cut by 6 bases, the J end by 4 bases, with 19 bases between. The CDR3 contains 15 residues. Germline CDR1 is MDHEN and CDR2 is SYDVKM. The CDR3 nucleotides are TGTGCCAGCAGGACTAGTTCAATCGAGGCTTACGAGCAGTACTTC. It translates to CASRTSSIEAYEQYF.